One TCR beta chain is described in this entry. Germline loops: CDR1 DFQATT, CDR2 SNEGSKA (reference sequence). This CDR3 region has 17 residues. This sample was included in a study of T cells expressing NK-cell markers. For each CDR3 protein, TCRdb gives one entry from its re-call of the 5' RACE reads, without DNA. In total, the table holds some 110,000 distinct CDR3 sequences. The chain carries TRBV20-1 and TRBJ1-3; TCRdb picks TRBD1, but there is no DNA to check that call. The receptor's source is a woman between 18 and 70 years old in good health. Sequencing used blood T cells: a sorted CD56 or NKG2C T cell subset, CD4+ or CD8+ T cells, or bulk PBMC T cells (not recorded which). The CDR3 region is CSASDLQGNMGGNTIYF.